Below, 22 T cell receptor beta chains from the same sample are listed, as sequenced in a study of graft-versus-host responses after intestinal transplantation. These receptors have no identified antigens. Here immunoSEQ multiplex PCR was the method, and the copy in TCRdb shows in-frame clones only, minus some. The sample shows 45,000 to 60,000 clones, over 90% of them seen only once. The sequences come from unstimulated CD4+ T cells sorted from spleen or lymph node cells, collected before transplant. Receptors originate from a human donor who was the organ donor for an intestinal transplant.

In DNA form, the CDR3 reads TGTGCCAGCAGCATAGGGGATCAGCCCCAGCATTTT. Translating gives CASSIGDQPQHF. The chain has TRBV5-5 and TRBJ1-5; possibly TRBD1 for D (5 bases). In germline, CDR1 is SGHKS, CDR2 YYEKEE (reference sequence). V was trimmed by 4 bases and J by 5 bases, leaving 7 bases between them. The CDR3 runs 12 residues.

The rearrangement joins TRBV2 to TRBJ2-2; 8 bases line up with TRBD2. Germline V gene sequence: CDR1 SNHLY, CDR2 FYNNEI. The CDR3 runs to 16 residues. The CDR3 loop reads CACHSGAGGNTGELFF. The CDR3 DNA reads TGTGCTTGCCACAGCGGGGCGGGAGGGAACACCGGGGAGCTGTTTTTT.

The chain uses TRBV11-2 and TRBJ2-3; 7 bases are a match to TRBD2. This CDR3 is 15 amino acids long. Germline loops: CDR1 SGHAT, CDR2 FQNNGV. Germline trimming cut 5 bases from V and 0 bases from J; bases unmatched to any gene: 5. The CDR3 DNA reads TGTGCCAGCAGCCCTTTAGCGGGTAGCACAGATACGCAGTATTTT. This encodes CASSPLAGSTDTQYF.

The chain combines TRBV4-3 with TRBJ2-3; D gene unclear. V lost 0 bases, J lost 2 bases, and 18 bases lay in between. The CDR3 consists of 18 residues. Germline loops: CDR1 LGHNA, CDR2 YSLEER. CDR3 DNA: TGCGCCAGCAGCCAAGATATATTAGGGCGAGCCGCCACAGATACGCAGTATTTT. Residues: CASSQDILGRAATDTQYF.

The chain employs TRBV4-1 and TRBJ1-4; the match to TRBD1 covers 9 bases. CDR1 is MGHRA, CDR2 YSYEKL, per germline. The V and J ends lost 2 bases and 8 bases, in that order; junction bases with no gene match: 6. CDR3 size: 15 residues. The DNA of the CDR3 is TGCGCCAGCAGCCAACCACAGGGGGCGAGGGAAAAACTGTTTTTT. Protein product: CASSQPQGAREKLFF.

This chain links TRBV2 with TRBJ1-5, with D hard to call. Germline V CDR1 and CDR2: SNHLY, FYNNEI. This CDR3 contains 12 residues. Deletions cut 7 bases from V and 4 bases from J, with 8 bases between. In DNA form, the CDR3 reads TGTGCCAGCAACCCTCTGAATCAGCCCCAGCATTTT. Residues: CASNPLNQPQHF.

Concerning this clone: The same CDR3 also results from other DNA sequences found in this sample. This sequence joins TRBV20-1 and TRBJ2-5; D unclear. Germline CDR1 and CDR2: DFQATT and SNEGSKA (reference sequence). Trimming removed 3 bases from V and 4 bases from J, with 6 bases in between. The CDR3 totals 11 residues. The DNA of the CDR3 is TGCAGTGCTAGGGTCGGAGAGACCCAGTACTTC. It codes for CSARVGETQYF.

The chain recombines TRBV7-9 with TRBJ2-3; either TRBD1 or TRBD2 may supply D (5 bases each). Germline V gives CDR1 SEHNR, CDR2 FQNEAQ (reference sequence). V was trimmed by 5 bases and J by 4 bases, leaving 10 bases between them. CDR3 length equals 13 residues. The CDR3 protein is CASSPKGPDTQYF. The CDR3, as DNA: TGTGCCAGCAGCCCAAAGGGACCAGATACGCAGTATTTT.

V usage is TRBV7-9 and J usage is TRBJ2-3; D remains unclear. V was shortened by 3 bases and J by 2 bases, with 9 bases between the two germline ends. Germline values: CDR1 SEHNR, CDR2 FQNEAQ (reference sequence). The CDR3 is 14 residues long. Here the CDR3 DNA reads TGTGCCAGCAGCTTGAGACCCGTCACAGATACGCAGTATTTT. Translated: CASSLRPVTDTQYF.

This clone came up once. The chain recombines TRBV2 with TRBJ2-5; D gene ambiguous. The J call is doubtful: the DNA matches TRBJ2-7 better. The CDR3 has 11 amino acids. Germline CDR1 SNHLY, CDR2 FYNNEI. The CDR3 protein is CASRQTYEQYF. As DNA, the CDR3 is TGTGCCAGCAGACAAACCTACGAGCAGTACTTC.

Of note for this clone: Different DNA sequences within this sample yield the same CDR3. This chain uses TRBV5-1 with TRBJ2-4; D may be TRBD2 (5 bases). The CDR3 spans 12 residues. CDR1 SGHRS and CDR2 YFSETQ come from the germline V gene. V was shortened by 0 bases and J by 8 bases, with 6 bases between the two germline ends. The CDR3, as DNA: TGCGCCAGCAGCTTGGCCGGGGACATTCAGTACTTC. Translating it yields CASSLAGDIQYF. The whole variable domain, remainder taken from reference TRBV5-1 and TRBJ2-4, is KAGVTQTPRYLIKTRGQQVTLSCSPISGHRSVSWYQQTPGQGLQFLFEYFSETQRNKGNFPGRFSGRQFSNSRSEMNVSTLELGDSALYLCASSLAGDIQYFGAGTRLSVL.

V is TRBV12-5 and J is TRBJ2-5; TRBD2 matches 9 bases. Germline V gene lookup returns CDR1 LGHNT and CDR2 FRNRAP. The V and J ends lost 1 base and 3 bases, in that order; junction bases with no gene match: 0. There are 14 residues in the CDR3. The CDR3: CASGLGTSEETQYF. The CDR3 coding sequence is TGTGCTAGTGGTTTGGGGACTAGCGAAGAGACCCAGTACTTC.

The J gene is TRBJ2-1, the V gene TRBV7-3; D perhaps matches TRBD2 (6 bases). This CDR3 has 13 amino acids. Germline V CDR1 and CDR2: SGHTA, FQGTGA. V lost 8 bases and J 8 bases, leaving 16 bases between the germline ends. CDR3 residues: CASAREMGHEQFF. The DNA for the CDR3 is TGTGCCAGCGCACGGGAGATGGGACATGAGCAGTTCTTC.

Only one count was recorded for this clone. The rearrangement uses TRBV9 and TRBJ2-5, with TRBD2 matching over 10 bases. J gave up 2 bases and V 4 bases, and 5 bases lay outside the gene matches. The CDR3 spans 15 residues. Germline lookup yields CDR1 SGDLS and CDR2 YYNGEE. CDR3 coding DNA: TGTGCCAGCAGCCCAAGGACTAGCGGACAAGAGACCCAGTACTTC. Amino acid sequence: CASSPRTSGQETQYF.

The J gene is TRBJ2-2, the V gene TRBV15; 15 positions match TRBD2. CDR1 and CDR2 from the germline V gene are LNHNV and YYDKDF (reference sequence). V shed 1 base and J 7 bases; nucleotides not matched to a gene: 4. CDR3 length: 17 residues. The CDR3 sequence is CATSRVGLAGGGGELFF. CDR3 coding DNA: TGTGCCACCAGCAGAGTGGGACTAGCGGGAGGCGGCGGGGAGCTGTTTTTT.

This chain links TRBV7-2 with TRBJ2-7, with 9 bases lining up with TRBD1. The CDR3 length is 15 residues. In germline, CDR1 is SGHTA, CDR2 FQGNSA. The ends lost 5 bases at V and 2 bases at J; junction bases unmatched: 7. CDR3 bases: TGTGCCAGCAGCCCCAACAGGGGGCGACCCTACGAGCAGTACTTC. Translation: CASSPNRGRPYEQYF.

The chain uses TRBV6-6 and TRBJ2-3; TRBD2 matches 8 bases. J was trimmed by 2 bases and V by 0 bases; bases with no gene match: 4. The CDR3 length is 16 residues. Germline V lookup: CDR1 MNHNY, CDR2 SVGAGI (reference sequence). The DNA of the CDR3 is TGTGCCAGCAGTTACTCGAGCGGGAGCTTCACAGATACGCAGTATTTT. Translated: CASSYSSGSFTDTQYF.

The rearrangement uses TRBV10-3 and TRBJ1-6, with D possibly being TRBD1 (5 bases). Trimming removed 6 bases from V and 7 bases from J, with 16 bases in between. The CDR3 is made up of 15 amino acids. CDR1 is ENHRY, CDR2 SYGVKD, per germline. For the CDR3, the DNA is TGTGCCATCAGCCTATCCGGGACTTCAAATTCACCCCTCCACTTT. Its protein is CAISLSGTSNSPLHF.

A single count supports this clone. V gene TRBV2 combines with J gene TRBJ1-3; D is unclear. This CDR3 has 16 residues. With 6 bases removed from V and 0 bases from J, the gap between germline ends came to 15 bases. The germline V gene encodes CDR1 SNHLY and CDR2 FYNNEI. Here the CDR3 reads CASRLSFLSSGNTIYF. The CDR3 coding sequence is TGTGCCAGCAGGTTGTCATTTTTGAGCTCTGGAAACACCATATATTTT.

DNA of the CDR3: TGCAGTGCTAGTCACGATCAGCCCCAGCATTTT. Its translation: CSASHDQPQHF. The J gene is TRBJ1-5, the V gene TRBV20-1; D gene ambiguous. Trimming pared 3 bases from V and 5 bases from J, leaving 5 bases between. In germline, CDR1 is DFQATT, CDR2 SNEGSKA (reference sequence). This CDR3 is built from 11 residues.

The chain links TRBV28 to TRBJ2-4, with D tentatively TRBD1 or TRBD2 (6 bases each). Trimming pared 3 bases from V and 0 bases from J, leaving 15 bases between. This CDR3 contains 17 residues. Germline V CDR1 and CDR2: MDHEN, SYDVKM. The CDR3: CASSFQGLALAKNIQYF. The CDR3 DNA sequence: TGTGCCAGCAGTTTTCAGGGGCTAGCGTTAGCCAAAAACATTCAGTACTTC.

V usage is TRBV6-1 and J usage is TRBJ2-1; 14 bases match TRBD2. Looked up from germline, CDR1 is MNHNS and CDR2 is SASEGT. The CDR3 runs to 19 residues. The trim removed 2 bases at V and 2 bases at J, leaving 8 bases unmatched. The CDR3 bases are TGTGCCAGCAGTGAACTGTTGGGACTAGCGGGAGCAGCCTACAATGAGCAGTTCTTC. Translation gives CASSELLGLAGAAYNEQFF.